This T cell receptor (beta chain) is from a study of T cells after yellow fever vaccination. MiXCR was run by TCRdb on the 5' RACE reads, yielding one entry per CDR3 protein. The sample consists of about 340,000 distinct CDR3 sequences, roughly an eighth of them appearing once. Remarks on this clonotype: Its antigen is not identified.

The germline V and J ends were trimmed by 2 bases and 9 bases, with 20 bases remaining between them. Germline V gene sequence: CDR1 SEHNR, CDR2 FQNEAQ (reference sequence). The CDR3 has 16 residues. General study points: There was a small share of clonotypes that showed up in both the CD4 and CD8 compartments.

J is TRBJ2-1 and V is TRBV7-9; tentatively, D is TRBD2 (5 bases). The receptor was isolated from a man between 18 and 35 years old who received the YFV17D yellow fever vaccine. Specimen: CD4+ T cells sorted from PBMCs, collected 15 days after the yellow fever booster vaccination. The CDR3 region has the DNA TGTGCCAGCAGCTTAACCCACTGGAGAGGACGGGGTGAGCAGTTCTTC. Protein: CASSLTHWRGRGEQFF.